The sequence of this TCR beta chain was determined in a study of cytomegalovirus exposure and HLA in healthy donors. The PCR used 60 Vbeta and 13 Jbeta primers. The table came from immunoSEQ multiplex PCR; TCRdb's copy has only in-frame clones and leaves some out. The table has tens of thousands of clones, approximately 75% seen once. The CDR3 runs to 14 residues. Trimming pared 7 bases from V and 2 bases from J, leaving 14 bases between. Germline CDR1 is SGDLS and CDR2 is YYNGEE. This sequence was found in a woman aged 40 to 50 in good health and CMV-seropositive. What was sequenced was PBMCs. The genes are TRBV9 and TRBJ2-3; TRBD1 might be the D (6 bases). The CDR3 reads CASSSGDTTDTQYF. CDR3 in DNA: TGTGCCAGCTCCTCCGGGGACACCACAGATACGCAGTATTTT.